Below, 28 T cell receptor beta chains from the same sample are listed, as sequenced in a study of T-cell reconstitution after alpha-beta-depleted transplantation in children listed by TCRdb under 2016. The sample's treatment or condition, from its label and the paper: allogeneic hematopoietic cell transplantation with graft depleted of TCRalphabeta T cells and CD19 B cells. Library construction relied on PCR. Sequenced using an Illumina HiSeq 2500. To normalize quantification of the TCRbeta repertoire, the TCR libraries were built with molecular barcoding that relied on unique molecular identifiers. TCRdb ran its own pipeline on the public reads, namely fastp trimming at Q25 and MiXCR clone calling, and kept in-frame beta chains. Identical CDR3 protein sequences are pooled into one entry, listed with their most common genes and DNA. The sample table holds approximately 500,000 distinct CDR3 sequences, of which 25% to 30% were seen once. The ten largest make up around a third of the sample.

Sequenced here: PBMCs, sampled before TCRalphabeta/CD19-depleted stem cell transplant. The receptors stem from a boy in the first two years of life with Wiskott-Aldrich syndrome, due to receive a stem cell transplant.

The DNA for the CDR3 is TGTGCCAGCAGCTCCTTGGGACAAGTCGCAGGGACCCAGTACTTC. Translation gives CASSSLGQVAGTQYF. The chain links TRBV27 to TRBJ2-5, with D possibly TRBD1 on 6 matching bases. Germline CDR1 and CDR2: MNHEY and SMNVEV (reference sequence). There are 15 residues in the CDR3. Trimming removed 6 bases from V and 7 bases from J, with 21 bases in between.

This clonotype has just a few counts. The V gene is TRBV20-1, the J gene TRBJ2-1, with 11 bases lining up with TRBD2. The CDR3 loop spans 14 amino acids. With V trimmed by 5 bases and J by 2 bases, 2 bases remained unmatched. The germline CDR1 and CDR2 sequences are DFQATT and SNEGSKA (reference sequence). The CDR3 reads CSAVAGGTYNEQFF. The CDR3 DNA is TGCAGTGCTGTAGCGGGAGGGACCTACAATGAGCAGTTCTTC.

The genes are TRBV2 and TRBJ2-3; a weak D match, TRBD2 (6 bases). V lost 6 bases and J 4 bases, leaving 11 bases between the germline ends. Germline CDR1 is SNHLY and CDR2 is FYNNEI. CDR3 size: 13 residues. CDR3 residues: CASSGGTADTQYF. The DNA of the CDR3 is TGTGCCAGCAGCGGAGGGACTGCAGATACGCAGTATTTT.

This chain links TRBV5-1 with TRBJ2-2; the match to TRBD1 covers 8 bases. This CDR3 region has 16 residues. V lost 3 bases and J lost 2; bases outside the gene matches: 6. Germline loops: CDR1 SGHRS, CDR2 YFSETQ. CDR3 amino acids: CASSSQGAVNTGELFF. The CDR3 nucleotides read TGCGCCAGCAGCTCCCAGGGGGCTGTTAACACCGGGGAGCTGTTTTTT. The full variable domain, completed using reference TRBV5-1 and TRBJ2-2, is KAGVTQTPRYLIKTRGQQVTLSCSPISGHRSVSWYQQTPGQGLQFLFEYFSETQRNKGNFPGRFSGRQFSNSRSEMNVSTLELGDSALYLCASSSQGAVNTGELFFGEGSRLTVL.

This clonotype appeared a few times. This chain links TRBV20-1 with TRBJ2-7; 9 bases map to TRBD1. This CDR3 spans 15 amino acids. Germline lookup yields CDR1 DFQATT and CDR2 SNEGSKA (reference sequence). After removal of 0 bases from V and 5 bases from J, the junction contained 8 bases not matched to a gene. The chain's CDR3 is CSARDGRGQGHEQYF. CDR3 bases: TGCAGTGCTAGAGATGGTAGGGGACAGGGCCACGAGCAGTACTTC.

In this sample, this clonotype turned up a few times. This rearrangement joins TRBV28 to TRBJ1-3, with D unclear. The CDR3 extends over 14 amino acids. The V gene's germline CDR1 is MDHEN and CDR2 SYDVKM. Trimming pared 6 bases from V and 1 base from J, leaving 10 bases between. The DNA of the CDR3 is TGTGCCAGCAGACAACAAGGGTCTGGAAACACCATATATTTT. Protein product: CASRQQGSGNTIYF.

The chain carries TRBV20-1 and TRBJ1-1; 7 bases map to TRBD1. Trimming at V came to 5 bases and at J to 4 bases, leaving 7 bases not matched to a gene. Per germline, CDR1 DFQATT and CDR2 SNEGSKA (reference sequence). The CDR3 is made up of 13 amino acids. CDR3 coding DNA: TGCAGTGCTTCTCCGGGACAGCTCACTGAAGCTTTCTTT. This encodes CSASPGQLTEAFF.

This rearrangement joins TRBV6-1 to TRBJ2-7; D unclear. This CDR3 is built from 12 residues. CDR1 and CDR2 (germline): MNHNS, SASEGT. The ends were cut back, 7 bases at V and 6 bases at J, with 13 bases in the middle. The CDR3 reads CASKVLNGEQYF. The DNA for the CDR3 is TGTGCCAGCAAGGTCCTGAATGGCGAGCAGTACTTC.

This clonotype has more than one count but fewer than ten. V is TRBV20-1 and J is TRBJ2-2; D is possibly TRBD2 (6 bases). V lost 5 bases to trimming and J lost 4 bases, with 11 bases between them. Germline values: CDR1 DFQATT, CDR2 SNEGSKA (reference sequence). CDR3 size: 13 residues. As DNA, the CDR3 is TGCAGTGCTCGACGGAGGGCCACCGGGGAGCTGTTTTTT. Encoded protein: CSARRRATGELFF.

There are a few counts of this clonotype. The chain joins TRBV27 to TRBJ2-3; 11 bases fit TRBD2. V trimming: 6 bases; J trimming: 1 base; junction bases outside the gene matches: 12. The V gene's germline CDR1 is MNHEY and CDR2 SMNVEV (reference sequence). This CDR3 contains 18 residues. The chain's CDR3 is CASSHPSRLAGRTDTQYF. Written as DNA, the CDR3 is TGTGCCAGCAGCCACCCCTCTCGACTAGCGGGACGCACAGATACGCAGTATTTT.

The chain employs TRBV28 and TRBJ1-5; 8 nucleotides agree with TRBD1. Germline values: CDR1 MDHEN, CDR2 SYDVKM. V was pared by 6 bases and J by 3 bases, with 4 bases of the junction left unmatched. CDR3 size: 14 residues. CDR3 amino acids: CASSLGQVNQPQHF. CDR3 DNA: TGTGCCAGCAGCCTGGGACAGGTCAATCAGCCCCAGCATTTT.

Only a few counts were recorded for this clonotype. CDR3 protein: CASSLGVGSNQPQHF. The CDR3 DNA reads TGTGCCAGCAGTTTAGGCGTCGGGTCGAATCAGCCCCAGCATTTT. The chain recombines TRBV28 with TRBJ1-5, with D unresolved. The CDR3 has 15 residues. V dropped 2 bases and J dropped 4 bases, with 12 bases sitting between them. Germline V gives CDR1 MDHEN, CDR2 SYDVKM.

This chain links TRBV28 with TRBJ2-7; TRBD2 matches 12 bases. The CDR3 is 16 amino acids. Germline V gene lookup returns CDR1 MDHEN and CDR2 SYDVKM. J gave up 4 bases and V 3 bases, and 7 bases lay outside the gene matches. CDR3 residues: CASSFLLAGGSYEQYF. The CDR3 DNA follows: TGTGCCAGCAGTTTTCTCCTAGCGGGAGGGAGTTACGAGCAGTACTTC.

This clonotype appeared a few times. V is TRBV24-1 and J is TRBJ2-5; 11 bases line up with TRBD2. The V segment lost 5 bases and the J segment 0 bases; nucleotides outside the gene matches: 7. Germline lookup yields CDR1 KGHDR and CDR2 SFDVKD. The CDR3 contains 17 residues. CDR3 coding DNA: TGTGCCACCAGTGGGGTAACTAGCGGGAGTTACCAAGAGACCCAGTACTTC. It encodes CATSGVTSGSYQETQYF.

This clonotype showed up just a few times. The chain employs TRBV2 and TRBJ2-2; D perhaps matches TRBD1 (6 bases). Per the germline V gene, CDR1 is SNHLY and CDR2 is FYNNEI. The V end was cut by 6 bases, the J end by 3 bases, with 11 bases between. CDR3 length: 14 residues. The CDR3 is CASRGTRDTGELFF. The DNA of the CDR3 is TGTGCCAGCAGAGGGACAAGGGACACCGGGGAGCTGTTTTTT. The full variable domain, rest sourced from reference TRBV2 and TRBJ2-2, is EPEVTQTPSHQVTQMGQEVILRCVPISNHLYFYWYRQILGQKVEFLVSFYNNEISEKSEIFDDQFSVERPDGSNFTLKIRSTKLEDSAMYFCASRGTRDTGELFFGEGSRLTVL.

This clonotype was picked up a small number of times. This sequence joins TRBV20-1 and TRBJ2-7; D unresolved. This CDR3 region has 15 residues. V gave up 0 bases and J gave up 0 bases, with 12 bases separating them. CDR1 and CDR2 from the germline V gene are DFQATT and SNEGSKA (reference sequence). The CDR3 here is CSARDEFPGSYEQYF. The CDR3 DNA reads TGCAGTGCTAGAGATGAGTTCCCAGGCTCCTACGAGCAGTACTTC.

The chain couples TRBV4-1 to TRBJ2-7; a possible D gene is TRBD1 (6 bases). Germline V CDR1 and CDR2: MGHRA, YSYEKL. The CDR3 consists of 13 residues. Trimming pared 4 bases from V and 2 bases from J, leaving 9 bases between. The CDR3 loop is CASSRDIAYEQYF. CDR3 DNA sequence: TGCGCCAGCAGCCGGGACATTGCCTACGAGCAGTACTTC.

V usage is TRBV4-2 and J usage is TRBJ2-7, with a tentative D call TRBD2 (5 bases). There are 17 residues in the CDR3. CDR1 is LGHNA, CDR2 YNFKEQ, per germline. Trimming stripped 3 bases from V and 4 bases from J, with 22 bases between. The CDR3 region is CASSHGLGYGNRYEQYF. CDR3 DNA sequence: TGTGCCAGCAGCCATGGTTTGGGGTACGGGAATCGTTACGAGCAGTACTTC.

This clonotype was recorded a few times. V usage is TRBV28 and J usage is TRBJ2-1, with 11 bases lining up with TRBD2. Trimming removed 2 bases from V and 6 bases from J; junction bases left unmatched: 6. Germline lookup yields CDR1 MDHEN and CDR2 SYDVKM. The CDR3 length is 16 residues. This CDR3 reads CASSLTGTSGSNEQFF. The CDR3, as DNA: TGTGCCAGCAGTTTAACCGGGACTAGCGGATCCAATGAGCAGTTCTTC. Full variable domain (rest looked up from reference TRBV28 and TRBJ2-1): DVKVTQSSRYLVKRTGEKVFLECVQDMDHENMFWYRQDPGLGLRLIYFSYDVKMKEKGDIPEGYSVSREKKERFSLILESASTNQTSMYLCASSLTGTSGSNEQFFGPGTRLTVL.

A few counts support this clonotype. This chain joins TRBV28 and TRBJ2-1, with D tentatively TRBD2 (5 bases). The germline gives CDR1 MDHEN, CDR2 SYDVKM. The CDR3 contains 15 residues. V was pared by 5 bases and J by 4 bases, with 15 bases between. The chain's CDR3 is CASSPNTRYYNEQFF. CDR3 DNA: TGTGCCAGCAGTCCTAATACTAGATATTACAATGAGCAGTTCTTC.

This chain connects TRBV24-1 to TRBJ2-1; 9 nucleotides agree with TRBD2. Per germline, CDR1 KGHDR and CDR2 SFDVKD. This CDR3 spans 14 amino acids. The junction had 11 bases not matched to a gene; V was cut back by 8 bases and J by 10 bases. The DNA for the CDR3 is TGTGCCACCATGGCGGCTAGCGGGATTCAGGAGCAGTTCTTC. It codes for CATMAASGIQEQFF.

This clonotype appeared a few times. The J gene is TRBJ2-7, the V gene TRBV10-3, with 12 nucleotides matching TRBD1. Germline V gene sequence: CDR1 ENHRY, CDR2 SYGVKD. V shed 7 bases, J shed 5 bases, and the junction held 6 bases outside the gene matches. There are 14 residues in the CDR3. CDR3 sequence: CAINPGQGADEQYF. CDR3 in DNA: TGTGCCATCAATCCGGGACAGGGGGCTGACGAGCAGTACTTC.

This clonotype was observed a few times. This chain uses TRBV18 with TRBJ1-4, with D possibly being TRBD1 (5 bases). V was trimmed by 6 bases and J by 8 bases, leaving 19 bases between them. The CDR3 is 15 amino acids. Germline V gene sequence: CDR1 KGHSH, CDR2 LQKENI. This CDR3 is CASSLQEGLAEKLFF. The CDR3 DNA reads as TGTGCCAGCTCCCTCCAAGAGGGGTTAGCAGAAAAACTGTTTTTT.

This clonotype has only a few counts. The gene calls are TRBV29-1 and TRBJ2-5; 9 bases are shared with TRBD2. The CDR3 runs to 14 residues. V shed 3 bases, J shed 3 bases, and the junction held 5 bases outside the gene matches. Germline-derived CDR1 and CDR2 are SQVTM and ANQGSEA. The CDR3 sequence is CSVDAAGGKETQYF. As DNA, the CDR3 is TGCAGCGTTGACGCAGCGGGAGGTAAAGAGACCCAGTACTTC.

This clonotype was detected only a few times. The V call is TRBV5-1, the J call TRBJ2-6, with D possibly called TRBD1 or TRBD2 (5 bases each). CDR1 is SGHRS, CDR2 YFSETQ, per germline. The CDR3 covers 15 residues. The V end lost 3 bases, the J end lost 4 bases, and 11 bases lay between the germline ends. The CDR3 here is CASSSLRDGANVLTF. CDR3 in DNA: TGCGCCAGCAGCTCACTCAGGGACGGGGCCAACGTCCTGACTTTC.

The chain couples TRBV9 to TRBJ1-3, with unresolved D. The germline CDR1 and CDR2 sequences are SGDLS and YYNGEE. CDR3 length: 14 residues. With 0 bases removed from V and 4 bases from J, the gap between germline ends came to 8 bases. The CDR3 DNA sequence: TGTGCCAGCAGCGTAGACTTTCGAGGAAACACCATATATTTT. Translation: CASSVDFRGNTIYF. The complete variable domain, with remaining parts taken from reference TRBV9 and TRBJ1-3, reads DSGVTQTPKHLITATGQRVTLRCSPRSGDLSVYWYQQSLDQGLQFLIQYYNGEERAKGNILERFSAQQFPDLHSELNLSSLELGDSALYFCASSVDFRGNTIYFGEGSWLTVV.

This clonotype was seen a handful of times. The chain carries TRBV5-1 and TRBJ2-5, with 8 bases aligning to TRBD2. Germline V gene sequence: CDR1 SGHRS, CDR2 YFSETQ. The V and J ends lost 3 bases and 2 bases, in that order; junction bases with no gene match: 6. The CDR3 runs 15 residues. CDR3 residues: CASSSNLAGQETQYF. The CDR3 DNA is TGCGCCAGCAGCTCAAATTTAGCGGGACAAGAGACCCAGTACTTC.

The chain links TRBV7-9 to TRBJ2-7; a possible D gene is TRBD1 (5 bases). The germline CDR1 and CDR2 sequences are SEHNR and FQNEAQ (reference sequence). The CDR3 is made up of 13 amino acids. V gave up 5 bases and J gave up 4 bases, with 12 bases separating them. The CDR3 region is CASSPPTEYEQYF. In nucleotides, the CDR3 is TGTGCCAGCAGCCCCCCGACAGAATACGAGCAGTACTTC. Based on the CDR3 plus reference TRBV7-9 and TRBJ2-7, the full variable domain is DTGVSQNPRHKITKRGQNVTFRCDPISEHNRLYWYRQTLGQGPEFLTYFQNEAQLEKSRLLSDRFSAERPKGSFSTLEIQRTEQGDSAMYLCASSPPTEYEQYFGPGTRLTVT.